Listed here are 29 T cell receptor beta chains from one sample, sequenced in a study of blood T cell repertoires in COVID-19. This table comes from immunoSEQ multiplex PCR, and its TCRdb copy is limited to in-frame clones, with some not included. The table records some 87,000 clones, about three quarters of them present only once. The sample taken for sequencing was peripheral blood. These receptors came from a woman over 75 with active or convalescent COVID-19.

The V call is TRBV7-2, the J call TRBJ2-7, with D maybe TRBD1 (6 bases). The V end was cut by 5 bases, the J end by 0 bases, with 17 bases between. CDR1 SGHTA and CDR2 FQGNSA come from the germline V gene. This CDR3 contains 16 residues. Here the CDR3 reads CASSPLWQGPSYEQYF. CDR3 DNA: TGTGCCAGCAGCCCCCTATGGCAGGGGCCCTCCTACGAGCAGTACTTC.

The chain uses TRBV14 and TRBJ1-1, with D perhaps matching TRBD1 (5 bases). Germline V lookup: CDR1 SGHDN, CDR2 FVKESK. The CDR3 loop spans 16 amino acids. V was shortened by 0 bases and J by 6 bases, with 17 bases between the two germline ends. The DNA for the CDR3 is TGTGCCAGCAGCCAAGATTTCGGCAGGGTGGGTCCTGAAGCTTTCTTT. Its translation: CASSQDFGRVGPEAFF.

The chain combines TRBV23-1 with TRBJ2-7, with 10 nucleotides matching TRBD1. TRBV23-1 is recorded as an ORF, its role being uncertain. This CDR3 has 17 residues. The J segment lost 2 bases and the V segment lost 0 bases, leaving 7 bases of the junction unmatched. In nucleotides, the CDR3 is TGCGCCAGCAGTCAATCCGGGACAGGGGTCAAAACCTACGAGCAGTACTTC. It encodes CASSQSGTGVKTYEQYF.

This clone is a singleton in its sample. This chain uses TRBV14 with TRBJ2-1; TRBD2 might be the D (6 bases). V gave up 7 bases and J gave up 11 bases, with 24 bases separating them. The length of the CDR3 is 15 residues. Germline values: CDR1 SGHDN, CDR2 FVKESK. CDR3 amino acids: CASNSGTSKAMKQFF. The CDR3, as DNA: TGTGCCAGCAACTCCGGGACTTCCAAGGCGATGAAGCAGTTCTTC.

With regard to this clone: The junction differs from germline at one of its ends, possibly a read error. The J gene is TRBJ2-4, the V gene TRBV19; D perhaps matches TRBD1 (5 bases). In germline, CDR1 is LNHDA, CDR2 SQIVND (reference sequence). This CDR3 spans 13 amino acids. The CDR3 loop reads CASRGGQRGERDF. The CDR3 region has the DNA TGTGCCAGTAGGGGCGGCCAAAGGGGCGAGAGAGACTTC.

The V and J genes are TRBV7-2 and TRBJ2-1, with 9 nucleotides matching TRBD1. The CDR3 spans 15 residues. Losses at the gene ends were 5 bases for V and 2 bases for J; bases not matched to a gene: 4. Germline V gene lookup returns CDR1 SGHTA and CDR2 FQGNSA. Written as DNA, the CDR3 is TGTGCCAGCAGCGAAACAGGGGGCGCCTACAATGAGCAGTTCTTC. Amino acid sequence: CASSETGGAYNEQFF.

This clone appeared a few times. The chain employs TRBV6-6 and TRBJ2-2, with TRBD2 matching 7 bases. V lost 6 bases and J lost 6; bases outside the gene matches: 13. CDR1 is MNHNY, CDR2 SVGAGI, per germline (reference sequence). This CDR3 comprises 16 residues. The CDR3 nucleotides are TGTGCCAGCAGAACCCTTGGCGGGGGAAAGGCCGGGGAGCTGTTTTTT. Translated: CASRTLGGGKAGELFF.

This clone was seen only a few times. The rearrangement uses TRBV2 and TRBJ1-4; the D gene is possibly TRBD1 (6 bases). With 1 base removed from V and 5 bases from J, the gap between germline ends came to 8 bases. The CDR3 consists of 14 residues. Per the germline V gene, CDR1 is SNHLY and CDR2 is FYNNEI. CDR3 protein: CASSEGRGNEKLFF. CDR3 coding DNA: TGTGCCAGCAGTGAAGGCAGGGGCAATGAAAAACTGTTTTTT.

This chain connects TRBV5-1 to TRBJ2-1; 9 bases match TRBD2. Germline V gene sequence: CDR1 SGHRS, CDR2 YFSETQ. Trimming took 1 base from V and 6 from J; bases not matched to a gene: 2. The CDR3 has 14 residues. The CDR3 coding sequence is TGCGCCAGCAGCTTGAGTAGCGGGGGCAATGAGCAGTTCTTC. Translating it yields CASSLSSGGNEQFF. Full variable domain (rest looked up from reference TRBV5-1 and TRBJ2-1): KAGVTQTPRYLIKTRGQQVTLSCSPISGHRSVSWYQQTPGQGLQFLFEYFSETQRNKGNFPGRFSGRQFSNSRSEMNVSTLELGDSALYLCASSLSSGGNEQFFGPGTRLTVL.

The J gene is TRBJ1-3, the V gene TRBV19, with 8 bases matching TRBD1. The CDR3 is made up of 16 amino acids. Germline loops: CDR1 LNHDA, CDR2 SQIVND (reference sequence). V shed 5 bases and J 3 bases; nucleotides not matched to a gene: 9. The CDR3 sequence: CASSPGLDRGGNTIYF. The CDR3 DNA sequence: TGTGCCAGTAGTCCCGGTCTCGACAGGGGTGGAAACACCATATATTTT.

The gene calls are TRBV28 and TRBJ1-2; maybe TRBD1 (6 bases). CDR1 and CDR2 (germline): MDHEN, SYDVKM. Trimming stripped 8 bases from V and 4 bases from J, with 20 bases between. The CDR3 spans 15 residues. CDR3 nucleotide sequence: TGTGCCAGCGCCACGACAGGTGCACTTAGCTATGGCTACACCTTC. Encoded protein: CASATTGALSYGYTF.

The genes are TRBV30 and TRBJ2-1; D unclear. The CDR3 length is 13 residues. Per the germline V gene, CDR1 is GTSNPN and CDR2 is SVGIG (reference sequence). V was clipped by 5 bases and J by 6 bases, with 14 bases between them. CDR3 in DNA: TGTGCCTGGGACCCCCTGAGAGGCAATGAGCAGTTCTTC. The encoded protein is CAWDPLRGNEQFF.

The V call is TRBV6-2 or TRBV6-3, the J call TRBJ1-2; D is uncertain. Germline values: CDR1 MNHEY, CDR2 SVGEGT. V lost 4 bases to trimming and J lost 4 bases, with 7 bases between them. CDR3 length equals 12 residues. The CDR3 DNA sequence: TGTGCCAGCAGTTCCTCCGTCTATGGCTACACCTTC. Its translation: CASSSSVYGYTF.

This chain joins TRBV7-2 and TRBJ2-5, with TRBD1 as a possible D gene (6 bases). The CDR3 extends over 15 amino acids. Germline V CDR1 and CDR2: SGHTA, FQGNSA. V lost 1 base, J lost 5 bases, and 14 bases lay in between. The CDR3 DNA reads TGTGCCAGCAGCTTAGGGGGGCGGAGTTGGGAGACCCAGTACTTC. The encoded protein is CASSLGGRSWETQYF.

The chain joins TRBV24-1 to TRBJ2-5; the match to TRBD1 covers 8 bases. Looked up from germline, CDR1 is KGHDR and CDR2 is SFDVKD. The CDR3 length is 17 residues. V lost 3 bases, J lost 0 bases, and 8 bases stayed unmatched. The CDR3: CATSDAVLTGDQETQYF. In DNA, the CDR3 is TGTGCCACCAGTGATGCGGTTTTGACAGGGGACCAAGAGACCCAGTACTTC.

CDR3 in amino acids: CSVDGTDNQPQHF. In DNA, the CDR3 is TGCAGCGTCGACGGGACAGATAATCAGCCCCAGCATTTT. This chain uses TRBV29-1 with TRBJ1-5; 7 bases align to TRBD1. The CDR3 consists of 13 residues. With V trimmed by 6 bases and J by 4 bases, 6 bases remained unmatched. Germline CDR1 SQVTM, CDR2 ANQGSEA.

This chain connects TRBV29-1 to TRBJ1-2; the match to TRBD1 covers 8 bases. Germline V gene lookup returns CDR1 SQVTM and CDR2 ANQGSEA. There are 12 residues in the CDR3. With V trimmed by 4 bases and J by 8 bases, 6 bases remained unmatched. The CDR3: CSVGETGDGYTF. DNA of the CDR3: TGCAGCGTTGGTGAGACAGGGGACGGCTACACCTTC.

The chain uses TRBV15 and TRBJ1-1; 10 positions agree with TRBD1. CDR3 size: 16 residues. The V gene's germline CDR1 is LNHNV and CDR2 YYDKDF (reference sequence). With 0 bases clipped from V and 1 base from J, the junction kept 2 bases outside the gene matches. The chain's CDR3 is CATSRDRDRGNTEAFF. DNA of the CDR3: TGTGCCACCAGCAGAGATCGGGACAGGGGGAACACTGAAGCTTTCTTT.

V usage is TRBV19 and J usage is TRBJ1-3, with D unresolved. CDR1 and CDR2 from the germline V gene are LNHDA and SQIVND (reference sequence). V shed 5 bases and J shed 3 bases, with 5 bases lying between them. This CDR3 has 12 residues. The DNA of the CDR3 is TGTGCCAGTAGTCAACTTGGAAACACCATATATTTT. It is translated as CASSQLGNTIYF.

V gene TRBV28 combines with J gene TRBJ2-1; 10 bases are a match to TRBD2. V lost 3 bases, J lost 2 bases, and 4 bases stayed unmatched. The CDR3 is made up of 16 amino acids. CDR1 and CDR2 from the germline V gene are MDHEN and SYDVKM. The CDR3 here is CASSFPAGGPYNEQFF. CDR3 in DNA: TGTGCCAGCAGTTTCCCAGCGGGGGGGCCCTACAATGAGCAGTTCTTC.

V and J are TRBV3-1 (or the pseudogene TRBV3-2) and TRBJ2-2; TRBD2 agrees at 8 bases. CDR3 length: 15 amino acids. Germline V CDR1 and CDR2: LGHDT, YNNKEL (reference sequence). V shed 3 bases and J 6 bases; nucleotides not matched to a gene: 6. The CDR3 nucleotides read TGTGCCAGCAGCCACCGGACTAGCTTGGCCGGGGAGCTGTTTTTT. It translates to CASSHRTSLAGELFF.

This rearrangement joins TRBV3-1 (or the pseudogene TRBV3-2) to TRBJ1-4; TRBD1 is a possible D gene (6 bases). Germline CDR1 reads LGHDT; CDR2 reads YNNKEL (reference sequence). V was shortened by 6 bases and J by 7 bases, with 12 bases between the two germline ends. This CDR3 contains 13 residues. The CDR3 nucleotides are TGTGCCAGCAGACAGGGAGTTTCTGAAAAACTGTTTTTT. It codes for CASRQGVSEKLFF.

Points on this clone: Other DNA variants within this sample encode the same CDR3. The rearrangement uses TRBV5-1 and TRBJ1-3; TRBD1 might be the D (5 bases). From germline, CDR1 is SGHRS and CDR2 YFSETQ. This CDR3 contains 14 residues. Trimming shortened V by 3 bases and J by 0 bases, and 7 bases separated the two germline ends. The CDR3 bases are TGCGCCAGCAGCTCCACAGGCTCTGGAAACACCATATATTTT. This sequence encodes CASSSTGSGNTIYF.

This clone was found many times. This sequence joins TRBV6-6 and TRBJ1-5, with 7 positions matching TRBD1. The CDR3 covers 14 residues. Germline V lookup: CDR1 MNHNY, CDR2 SVGAGI (reference sequence). Trimming cost V 0 bases and J 6 bases; bases outside gene matches: 2. The CDR3: CASSYSQGSQPQHF. In nucleotides, the CDR3 is TGTGCCAGCAGTTACTCACAGGGGAGTCAGCCCCAGCATTTT.

The genes are TRBV27 and TRBJ2-7; 8 bases agree with TRBD1. Germline-derived CDR1 and CDR2 are MNHEY and SMNVEV (reference sequence). The CDR3 is 16 residues long. J lost 7 bases, V lost 0 bases, and 11 bases had no gene match. In DNA form, the CDR3 reads TGTGCCAGCAGTTTATCGGGGACAGGACTAACAAGGGAGCAGTACTTC. It translates to CASSLSGTGLTREQYF.

This chain joins TRBV27 and TRBJ1-6; perhaps TRBD1 as D (5 bases). There are 15 residues in the CDR3. Germline V CDR1 and CDR2: MNHEY, SMNVEV (reference sequence). Trimming stripped 5 bases from V and 8 bases from J, with 16 bases between. CDR3 sequence (DNA): TGTGCCAGCAGTCCCGGCGGGGGAAGTTATTCACCCCTCCACTTT. It specifies CASSPGGGSYSPLHF.

The rearrangement links TRBV5-4 to TRBJ2-1, with 7 bases that match TRBD2. The CDR3 consists of 16 residues. From germline, CDR1 is SGHNT and CDR2 YYREEE (reference sequence). V was clipped by 4 bases and J by 0 bases; unmatched bases: 7. The CDR3 DNA is TGTGCCAGCAGCCGAGAGCGGGGTGGCTCCTACAATGAGCAGTTCTTC. Amino acids: CASSRERGGSYNEQFF.

This clone was observed a few times. This chain joins TRBV7-9 and TRBJ2-1, with TRBD2 identical over 9 bases. CDR1 and CDR2 from the germline V gene are SEHNR and FQNEAQ (reference sequence). The trim removed 2 bases at V and 9 bases at J, leaving 5 bases unmatched. This CDR3 spans 14 amino acids. This CDR3 is CASSLPLAGTEQFF. CDR3 bases: TGTGCCAGCAGCTTACCCCTAGCGGGGACTGAGCAGTTCTTC.

The V gene is TRBV6-5, the J gene TRBJ1-6; 7 nucleotides agree with TRBD1. The CDR3 sequence is 13 residues long. After removal of 8 bases from V and 10 bases from J, the junction contained 8 bases not matched to a gene. Germline CDR1 MNHEY, CDR2 SVGAGI. CDR3 protein: CASQTGFGSPLHF. CDR3 in DNA: TGTGCCAGCCAGACAGGGTTCGGGTCACCCCTCCACTTT.